A selection of T cell receptor beta chains follows, all from one sample in a study of chemoradiotherapy in HPV16-positive cancers. Some clones are missing from TCRdb's copy, which holds only in-frame ones; the method was immunoSEQ multiplex PCR. The table includes approximately 5,000 clones, 65% to 80% detected once. The sample here was taken from a patient who underwent chemoradiotherapy. These receptors were taken from a human donor with HPV-associated anogenital cancer. Both conserved end residues are part of each CDR3. Each record gives: clone size, V gene, D gene, J gene, CDR3 protein, CDR3 DNA. The D gene is left open where the match is weak. The size of a clone is reported for some rows only, either as once, few or many, or as a class for expanded clones.

-,TRBV18,-,TRBJ1-1,CASSVSAAFEAFF,TGTGCCAGCTCAGTTTCGGCGGCCTTTGAAGCTTTCTTT
once,TRBV18,-,TRBJ2-7,CASSPGASPYEQYF,TGTGCCAGCTCACCCGGAGCCTCCCCCTACGAGCAGTACTTC
-,TRBV5-4,-,TRBJ1-3,CASSFEDSGNTIYF,TGTGCCAGCAGCTTCGAAGACTCTGGAAACACCATATATTTT
-,TRBV6-6,TRBD2,TRBJ2-3,CASSQGTSGITDTQYF,TGTGCCAGCAGTCAAGGGACTAGCGGAATCACAGATACGCAGTATTTT
once,TRBV2,-,TRBJ2-1,CASSGGGVSSYNEQFF,TGTGCCAGCAGTGGAGGCGGAGTGAGCTCCTACAATGAGCAGTTCTTC
-,TRBV18,TRBD1,TRBJ1-4,CASSEGQNEKLFF,TGTGCCAGCTCAGAGGGACAGAATGAAAAACTGTTTTTT
-,TRBV5-6,-,TRBJ2-2,CASSFVPAPITGELFF,TGTGCCAGCAGCTTTGTCCCCGCACCAATCACCGGGGAGCTGTTTTTT
-,TRBV7-6,-,TRBJ1-1,CASSGQGLITEAFF,TGTGCCAGCAGCGGGCAGGGTTTAATCACTGAAGCTTTCTTT
-,TRBV21-1,-,TRBJ2-2,CASSKAGTFTGELFF,TGTGCCAGCAGCAAAGCTGGGACCTTCACCGGGGAGCTGTTTTTT
-,TRBV4-1,-,TRBJ2-1,CASSQDLGSSYNEQFF,TGCGCCAGCAGCCAAGATTTGGGTAGCTCCTACAATGAGCAGTTCTTC
-,TRBV28,TRBD1,TRBJ1-3,CAIDGTGSGNTIYF,TGTGCCATCGACGGGACAGGGTCTGGAAACACCATATATTTT
-,TRBV19,TRBD1,TRBJ1-1,CASRTGVNTEAFF,TGTGCCAGTAGGACAGGGGTGAACACTGAAGCTTTCTTT
-,TRBV6-5,-,TRBJ1-1,CASRLKGGGHEAFF,TGTGCCAGCAGACTAAAGGGGGGAGGACATGAAGCTTTCTTT
-,TRBV9,-,TRBJ2-1,CASSVGLSSYNEQFF,TGTGCCAGCAGCGTAGGCCTCTCTTCCTACAATGAGCAGTTCTTC
-,TRBV11-3,-,TRBJ1-1,CASSLVRGNTEAFF,TGTGCCAGCAGCTTAGTGAGGGGCAACACTGAAGCTTTCTTT
-,TRBV19,TRBD2,TRBJ2-3,CASSILGRTSGMGTDTQYF,TGTGCCAGTAGTATTCTAGGTCGGACTAGCGGGATGGGCACAGATACGCAGTATTTT
-,TRBV5-4,TRBD1,TRBJ2-5,CASSAGTDQETQYF,TGTGCCAGCAGCGCCGGGACAGACCAAGAGACCCAGTACTTC
-,TRBV7-8,TRBD1,TRBJ1-5,CASSSPGGVRGNQPQHF,TGTGCCAGCAGCTCCCCAGGGGGCGTACGCGGGAATCAGCCCCAGCATTTT
-,TRBV7-3,-,TRBJ2-4,CASSSTGSWADIQYF,TGTGCCAGCAGCTCGACGGGCAGTTGGGCGGACATTCAGTACTTC
-,TRBV11-2,TRBD1,TRBJ1-2,CASSPWTGENWYGYTF,TGTGCCAGCAGCCCGTGGACAGGGGAAAATTGGTATGGCTACACCTTC
few,TRBV4-1,-,TRBJ1-1,CASSRGQEAFF,TGCGCCAGCAGCCGAGGACAGGAAGCTTTCTTT
-,TRBV19,-,TRBJ1-1,CASREQGAFF,TGTGCCAGTAGAGAGCAAGGAGCTTTCTTT
once,TRBV1,-,TRBJ2-5,CTSSQDELAGETQYF,TGCACCAGCAGCCAAGATGAACTAGCGGGGGAGACCCAGTACTTC
once,TRBV7-2,TRBD2,TRBJ2-1,CASSNGLAGANEQFF,TGTGCCAGCAGCAACGGACTAGCGGGAGCTAATGAGCAGTTCTTC
-,TRBV5-6,-,TRBJ2-1,CASSLPGRDNEQFF,TGTGCCAGCAGCTTGCCCGGACGGGACAATGAGCAGTTCTTC
-,TRBV9,TRBD2,TRBJ2-1,CASTPSPSSGYNEQFF,TGTGCCAGCACCCCTTCCCCGTCTAGCGGATACAATGAGCAGTTCTTC
-,TRBV27,-,TRBJ2-1,CASSRTGSYYNEQFF,TGTGCCAGCAGTCGCACAGGGTCTTATTACAATGAGCAGTTCTTC
-,TRBV19,TRBD1,TRBJ1-2,CASSTQGRISYGYTF,TGTGCCAGTAGTACACAGGGGAGAATTAGCTATGGCTACACCTTC
-,TRBV27,-,TRBJ2-2,CASSSKGWQGGELFF,TGTGCCAGCAGCTCAAAAGGGTGGCAGGGCGGCGAGCTGTTTTTT
-,TRBV5-1,-,TRBJ1-5,CASSLEGSNQPQHF,TGCGCCAGCAGCTTGGAGGGCTCAAATCAGCCCCAGCATTTT
-,TRBV25-1,-,TRBJ1-2,CASSESRTQGGYTF,TGTGCCAGCAGTGAATCCCGGACCCAGGGTGGCTACACCTTC
few,TRBV5-4,-,TRBJ2-3,CASSWVTDTQYF,TGTGCCAGCAGCTGGGTAACAGATACGCAGTATTTT
-,TRBV19,-,TRBJ1-3,CASSVRGDTIYF,TGTGCCAGTAGTGTCCGGGGAGACACCATATATTTT
-,TRBV4-3,TRBD1,TRBJ2-1,CASSQEPGTGYNEQFF,TGCGCCAGCAGCCAAGAACCCGGGACAGGATACAATGAGCAGTTCTTC
-,TRBV25-1,TRBD1,TRBJ1-2,CAAKKRDRDGYTF,TGTGCCGCAAAGAAGCGGGACAGGGATGGCTACACCTTC
-,TRBV9,-,TRBJ1-5,CASSSGGGYQPQHF,TGTGCCAGCAGTTCCGGCGGGGGCTATCAGCCCCAGCATTTT
-,TRBV19,-,TRBJ1-6,CASSLQGANSPLHF,TGTGCCAGTAGTCTACAGGGAGCTAATTCACCCCTCCACTTT
-,TRBV7-6,TRBD1,TRBJ1-6,CASSPRGVDNSPLHF,TGTGCCAGCAGCCCCAGGGGGGTGGATAATTCACCCCTCCACTTT
-,TRBV6-5,-,TRBJ2-7,CASGGDNSYEQYF,TGTGCCAGCGGTGGCGACAACTCCTACGAGCAGTACTTC
-,TRBV6-1,-,TRBJ2-3,CASSSRDSRADTQYF,TGTGCCAGCAGTTCTCGGGACTCGCGGGCGGATACGCAGTATTTT
-,TRBV6-5,-,TRBJ1-1,CASRITVNTEAFF,TGTGCCAGCAGGATTACAGTGAACACTGAAGCTTTCTTT
-,TRBV6-6,-,TRBJ2-7,CASRIESSWQYF,TGTGCCAGCAGGATCGAGTCCTCTTGGCAGTACTTC
-,TRBV7-9,TRBD1,TRBJ2-4,CASRSRDRGGQDIQYF,TGTGCCAGCAGGTCCCGGGACAGGGGGGGGCAGGACATTCAGTACTTC
-,TRBV7-3,-,TRBJ2-3,CASSLSDLRDTQYF,TGTGCCAGCAGCTTAAGTGACCTTCGAGATACGCAGTATTTT
-,TRBV4-1,-,TRBJ2-5,CASSKSGSQLYQETQYF,TGCGCCAGCAGCAAGTCCGGATCCCAGCTGTACCAAGAGACCCAGTACTTC
-,TRBV19,-,TRBJ2-7,CASSTDGVIYEQYF,TGTGCCAGTAGTACGGACGGAGTGATTTACGAGCAGTACTTC
-,TRBV6-5,-,TRBJ1-1,CASRGAEAFF,TGTGCCAGTAGGGGGGCTGAAGCTTTCTTT
-,TRBV18,-,TRBJ2-7,CASSLGDPTSYEQYF,TGTGCCAGCTCCTTGGGGGACCCGACCTCCTACGAGCAGTACTTC
-,TRBV7-2,-,TRBJ2-1,CASSLVHNEQFF,TGTGCCAGCAGCTTAGTCCACAATGAGCAGTTCTTC
-,TRBV7-3,-,TRBJ2-6,CASSLRLSSGANVLTF,TGTGCCAGCAGCTTAAGGCTCAGCTCTGGGGCCAACGTCCTGACTTTC
-,TRBV10-3,TRBD1,TRBJ1-3,CAISDGQGHSGNTIYF,TGTGCCATCAGTGACGGACAGGGCCACTCTGGAAACACCATATATTTT
-,TRBV21-1,-,TRBJ2-1,CASSKEVAGSSYNEQFF,TGTGCCAGCAGCAAAGAAGTAGCGGGGAGCTCCTACAATGAGCAGTTCTTC
-,TRBV7-2,TRBD1,TRBJ1-2,CASSLKTGGFGYTF,TGTGCCAGCAGCTTGAAGACAGGGGGCTTTGGCTACACCTTC